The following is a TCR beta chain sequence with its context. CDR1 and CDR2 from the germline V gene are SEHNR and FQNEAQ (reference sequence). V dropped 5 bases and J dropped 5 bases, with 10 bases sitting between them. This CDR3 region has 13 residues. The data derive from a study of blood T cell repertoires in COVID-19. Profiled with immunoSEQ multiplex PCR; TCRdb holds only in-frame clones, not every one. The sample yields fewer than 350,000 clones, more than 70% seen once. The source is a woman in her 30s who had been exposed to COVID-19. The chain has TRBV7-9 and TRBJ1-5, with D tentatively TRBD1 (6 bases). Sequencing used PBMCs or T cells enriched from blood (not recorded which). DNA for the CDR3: TGTGCCAGCAGCCGGGACAACTATCAGCCCCAGCATTTT. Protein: CASSRDNYQPQHF.